The rows below give T cell receptor beta chains drawn from one sample of a study of identical twins. TCRdb re-called the 5' RACE reads through MiXCR, storing one row per CDR3 protein. The table lists about 890,000 distinct CDR3 sequences, approximately 13% of them singletons. The data were also submitted as part of a second study, on yellow fever vaccine responses in identical twins.

Material for sequencing was PBMCs. The source is a woman under 30 in good health. Both conserved end residues are part of each CDR3. The D gene is left open where the match is weak. Rows give clone size only sometimes, using once, few, many, or a class for an expanded clone.

D gene: NA
clone size: few
J gene: TRBJ1-5
V gene: TRBV7-8
CDR3 protein: CASSLLSVQPQHF
CDR3 DNA: TGTGCCAGCAGCTTACTGTCCGTCCAGCCCCAGCATTTT

D gene: TRBD2
clone size: once
J gene: TRBJ2-1
V gene: TRBV6-1
CDR3 protein: CASSERSLAGESYNEQFF
CDR3 DNA: TGTGCCAGCAGTGAACGTTCACTAGCGGGGGAGTCCTACAATGAGCAGTTCTTC

D gene: NA
clone size: NA
J gene: TRBJ1-1
V gene: TRBV10-3
CDR3 protein: CAISVERSTEAFF
CDR3 DNA: TGTGCCATCAGTGTAGAAAGAAGTACTGAAGCTTTCTTT

D gene: NA
clone size: many
J gene: TRBJ2-2
V gene: TRBV7-9
CDR3 protein: CASSLSATGELFF
CDR3 DNA: TGTGCCAGCAGCTTATCAGCTACCGGGGAGCTGTTTTTT

D gene: NA
clone size: few
J gene: TRBJ2-7
V gene: TRBV20-1
CDR3 protein: CSAPKSSWEQYF
CDR3 DNA: TGCAGTGCCCCGAAATCATCTTGGGAGCAGTACTTC

D gene: NA
clone size: many
J gene: TRBJ2-3
V gene: TRBV4-1
CDR3 protein: CASSQQISTDTQYF
CDR3 DNA: TGCGCCAGCAGTCAGCAAATAAGCACAGATACGCAGTATTTT

D gene: TRBD2
clone size: many
J gene: TRBJ2-5
V gene: TRBV3-1
CDR3 protein: CASSQDTSGLYQETQYF
CDR3 DNA: TGTGCCAGCAGCCAAGATACTAGCGGGTTGTACCAAGAGACCCAGTACTTC

D gene: NA
clone size: NA
J gene: TRBJ2-1
V gene: TRBV20-1
CDR3 protein: CRRGEQFF
CDR3 DNA: TGCAGGCGGGGTGAGCAGTTCTTC

D gene: TRBD2
clone size: many
J gene: TRBJ2-3
V gene: TRBV5-1
CDR3 protein: CASSLGLAGGGATDTQYF
CDR3 DNA: TGCGCCAGCAGCTTAGGACTAGCGGGAGGAGGGGCCACAGATACGCAGTATTTT

D gene: NA
clone size: NA
J gene: TRBJ2-5
V gene: TRBV24-1
CDR3 protein: CATSDFREIGQETQYF
CDR3 DNA: TGTGCCACCAGTGATTTCCGGGAGATCGGACAAGAGACCCAGTACTTC

D gene: NA
clone size: NA
J gene: TRBJ2-3
V gene: TRBV6-1
CDR3 protein: CASSTRGAGGTDTQYF
CDR3 DNA: TGTGCCAGCAGCACCCGGGGGGCGGGGGGCACAGATACGCAGTATTTT

D gene: TRBD2
clone size: few
J gene: TRBJ2-1
V gene: TRBV11-3
CDR3 protein: CASSTIPLAGGEQFF
CDR3 DNA: TGTGCCAGCAGCACCATACCTCTAGCGGGGGGTGAGCAGTTCTTC